These 11 T cell receptor beta chains were all obtained from the same sample, sequenced in a study of T cell changes during pregnancy in multiple sclerosis. Sequenced by immunoSEQ multiplex PCR; TCRdb stores in-frame clones only, minus some. The repertoire includes about 100,000 clones, roughly nine tenths of them detected once, and 1% to 1.5% sits in the top ten. Sequenced material: peripheral blood, taken in the second trimester of pregnancy. The source is a female donor with multiple sclerosis, enrolled in a pregnancy study.

The rearrangement joins TRBV9 to TRBJ2-7; tentatively, D is TRBD1 (5 bases). The CDR3 runs 14 residues. From germline, CDR1 is SGDLS and CDR2 YYNGEE. The ends were cut back, 0 bases at V and 1 base at J, with 8 bases in the middle. The CDR3 loop is CASSVGDSSYEQYF. The CDR3 DNA reads as TGTGCCAGCAGCGTAGGAGACAGTTCCTACGAGCAGTACTTC.

The V and J genes are TRBV18 and TRBJ2-2; a weak D match, TRBD1 (5 bases). The germline V gene encodes CDR1 KGHSH and CDR2 LQKENI. Trimming cost V 5 bases and J 0 bases, with 10 bases left between them. The CDR3 spans 15 residues. For the CDR3, the DNA is TGTGCCAGCTCATCGTACAGGACGAACACCGGGGAGCTGTTTTTT. Translation: CASSSYRTNTGELFF.

The J gene is TRBJ1-3, the V gene TRBV4-2, with D possibly TRBD1 on 5 matching bases. This CDR3 is 15 amino acids long. Germline V gene data show CDR1 as LGHNA and CDR2 as YNFKEQ. V lost 1 base to trimming and J lost 3 bases, with 10 bases between them. The DNA of the CDR3 is TGTGCCAGCAGCCAAGCACTCCAGGGTGGAAACACCATATATTTT. It codes for CASSQALQGGNTIYF.

A note on this clone: One junction end disagrees with the germline gene, perhaps due to a read error. The chain couples TRBV20-1 to TRBJ2-7, with D perhaps matching TRBD1 (6 bases). CDR1 is DFQATT and CDR2 is SNEGSKA in the germline V gene (reference sequence). This CDR3 has 8 amino acids. The CDR3 loop reads CSASGQNF. The CDR3 coding sequence is TGCAGTGCTAGCGGACAGAACTTC.

Here the CDR3 reads CASSLEGDRGLAKNIQYF. Here the CDR3 DNA reads TGCGCCAGCAGCTTGGAGGGTGACAGGGGCCTCGCCAAAAACATTCAGTACTTC. The chain employs TRBV5-1 and TRBJ2-4; 8 bases line up with TRBD1. The CDR3 totals 18 residues. V shed 0 bases, J shed 1 base, and the junction held 9 bases outside the gene matches. Germline-derived CDR1 and CDR2 are SGHRS and YFSETQ.

This clone was recorded a few times. The chain joins TRBV2 to TRBJ1-5, with TRBD1 identical over 11 bases. CDR3 length: 14 amino acids. Germline CDR1 reads SNHLY; CDR2 reads FYNNEI. The V segment lost 6 bases and the J segment 3 bases; nucleotides outside the gene matches: 1. CDR3 in amino acids: CASRDRGLNQPQHF. The CDR3 nucleotides are TGTGCCAGCAGGGACAGGGGGCTCAATCAGCCCCAGCATTTT.

This chain joins TRBV30 and TRBJ2-5, with 7 bases matching TRBD2. The CDR3 contains 11 residues. Germline-derived CDR1 and CDR2 are GTSNPN and SVGIG (reference sequence). V was clipped by 4 bases and J by 7 bases; unmatched bases: 3. CDR3 sequence: CAWTSGGTQYF. The CDR3 DNA follows: TGTGCCTGGACTAGCGGTGGGACCCAGTACTTC.

The genes are TRBV5-1 and TRBJ2-3; 9 bases fit TRBD1. CDR3 length: 17 residues. V shed 6 bases, J shed 3 bases, and the junction held 14 bases outside the gene matches. Germline CDR1 SGHRS, CDR2 YFSETQ. The CDR3 reads CASTNLMGQGGTDTQYF. The CDR3 DNA reads as TGCGCCAGCACGAATCTGATGGGACAGGGAGGAACAGATACGCAGTATTTT.

This clone was detected once. The chain uses TRBV9 and TRBJ2-1; 9 nucleotides match TRBD2. V shed 7 bases, J shed 8 bases, and the junction held 22 bases outside the gene matches. The CDR3 consists of 18 residues. CDR1 SGDLS and CDR2 YYNGEE come from the germline V gene. The DNA of the CDR3 is TGTGCCAGCGGGGAGGGGCTAGCGGGGCTCAGAGTTGAGGATGAGCAGTTCTTC. Amino acids: CASGEGLAGLRVEDEQFF.

This clone was found once. The chain employs TRBV5-6 and TRBJ2-7, with no clear D. The germline CDR1 and CDR2 sequences are SGHDT and YYEEEE. Trimming cost V 1 base and J 6 bases, with 5 bases left between them. The CDR3 sequence is 11 residues long. This chain's CDR3 is CASSLNLEQYF. In nucleotides, the CDR3 is TGTGCCAGCAGCTTGAATCTCGAGCAGTACTTC.

The chain carries TRBV9 and TRBJ2-2; D might be TRBD2 (5 bases). V was cut by 0 bases and J by 5 bases, with 20 bases left in between. From germline, CDR1 is SGDLS and CDR2 YYNGEE. This CDR3 contains 18 residues. The CDR3 reads CASSVELEPAGRTGELFF. CDR3 bases: TGTGCCAGCAGCGTAGAACTCGAGCCGGCGGGTCGGACCGGGGAGCTGTTTTTT.